The 30 T cell receptor beta chains below were found in one sample sequenced in a study of technical replicates of blood from a few donors. Profiling relied on immunoSEQ multiplex PCR, and the TCRdb table lists in-frame clones only, not all of them. Of around 60,000 clones listed, 80% to 95% were seen once; the top ten hold about 4.5%. Source material: PBMCs. Every receptor here comes from a human donor in good health. Some clones in this sample may be carry-over from other donors' samples.

This clone was seen only once. V is TRBV7-6 and J is TRBJ2-7; tentatively, D is TRBD1 (6 bases). Trimming pared 5 bases from V and 0 bases from J, leaving 14 bases between. Germline CDR1 and CDR2: SGHVS and FNYEAQ. The CDR3 is 15 residues long. CDR3 nucleotides: TGTGCCAGCAGCCCAATACCGGACAGCTCCTACGAGCAGTACTTC. The encoded protein is CASSPIPDSSYEQYF.

The chain is built from TRBV7-9 and TRBJ1-6; 10 positions match TRBD1. From germline, CDR1 is SEHNR and CDR2 FQNEAQ (reference sequence). The ends lost 5 bases at V and 8 bases at J; junction bases unmatched: 3. This CDR3 contains 14 residues. This chain's CDR3 is CASSKGTGDSPLHF. For the CDR3, the DNA is TGTGCCAGCAGCAAGGGGACAGGGGATTCACCCCTCCACTTT.

The table lists this clone with a few counts. J is TRBJ2-3 and V is TRBV30; D perhaps matches TRBD2 (8 bases). The CDR3 totals 15 residues. The germline V gene encodes CDR1 GTSNPN and CDR2 SVGIG (reference sequence). V was trimmed by 1 base and J by 3 bases, leaving 14 bases between them. CDR3 sequence reads: CAWSGVAGQTDTQYF. CDR3 bases: TGTGCCTGGAGTGGGGTAGCGGGACAGACAGATACGCAGTATTTT.

The rearrangement joins TRBV5-1 to TRBJ2-3; D gene ambiguous. This CDR3 has 12 amino acids. V was cut by 4 bases and J by 0 bases, with 3 bases left in between. The germline gives CDR1 SGHRS, CDR2 YFSETQ. The CDR3 region is CASSQSTDTQYF. In nucleotides, the CDR3 is TGCGCCAGCAGCCAGAGCACAGATACGCAGTATTTT.

The chain joins TRBV10-3 to TRBJ1-1; a weak D match, TRBD1 (5 bases). The CDR3 extends over 13 amino acids. Germline V gene data show CDR1 as ENHRY and CDR2 as SYGVKD. The germline V and J ends were trimmed by 7 bases and 1 base, with 10 bases remaining between them. In nucleotides, the CDR3 is TGTGCCATCATGGAGGGGCAGAACACTGAAGCTTTCTTT. Encoded protein: CAIMEGQNTEAFF.

This clone was seen a few times. This sequence joins TRBV4-3 and TRBJ1-3; D unresolved. With 1 base removed from V and 1 base from J, the gap between germline ends came to 8 bases. Germline V gene sequence: CDR1 LGHNA, CDR2 YSLEER. The CDR3 has 15 residues. The CDR3 here is CASSQGGVSGNTIYF. Here the CDR3 DNA reads TGCGCCAGCAGCCAAGGTGGAGTATCTGGAAACACCATATATTTT.

The chain employs TRBV7-2 and TRBJ1-2; 9 nucleotides match TRBD1. Looked up from germline, CDR1 is SGHTA and CDR2 is FQGNSA. CDR3 size: 15 residues. V dropped 5 bases and J dropped 5; count of bases not matched to a gene: 9. The CDR3 DNA is TGTGCCAGCAGCCCCGAGACAGGGGGGTCGTATGGCTACACCTTC. It translates to CASSPETGGSYGYTF.

The chain employs TRBV5-4 and TRBJ2-2; 11 bases are a match to TRBD1. The trim removed 5 bases at V and 6 bases at J, leaving 3 bases unmatched. CDR3 size: 14 residues. CDR1 and CDR2 from the germline V gene are SGHNT and YYREEE (reference sequence). The CDR3 DNA is TGTGCCAGCAGGGACAGGGGGCGGTCCGGGGAGCTGTTTTTT. Translated, it gives CASRDRGRSGELFF. The whole variable domain, remainder taken from reference TRBV5-4 and TRBJ2-2, is ETGVTQSPTHLIKTRGQQVTLRCSSQSGHNTVSWYQQALGQGPQFIFQYYREEENGRGNFPPRFSGLQFPNYSSELNVNALELDDSALYLCASRDRGRSGELFFGEGSRLTVL.

J is TRBJ1-3 and V is TRBV5-4; D might be TRBD1 (5 bases). Germline V gene sequence: CDR1 SGHNT, CDR2 YYREEE (reference sequence). This CDR3 is built from 14 residues. V lost 2 bases and J lost 3, with 9 bases in between. The CDR3 is CASSLGAVGNTIYF. CDR3 sequence (DNA): TGTGCCAGCAGCTTAGGGGCTGTTGGAAACACCATATATTTT.

This clone was found once. V is TRBV2 and J is TRBJ2-4; the D gene is possibly TRBD2 (5 bases). V was shortened by 1 base and J by 8 bases, with 15 bases between the two germline ends. The CDR3 covers 15 residues. Germline assignment: CDR1 SNHLY and CDR2 FYNNEI. CDR3 bases: TGTGCCAGCAGTGAAGAAAGAAGGGTCGGGGACATTCAGTACTTC. Translated, it gives CASSEERRVGDIQYF.

The chain couples TRBV5-1 to TRBJ1-1, with a tentative D call TRBD1 (6 bases). CDR3 length: 12 residues. V was pared by 0 bases and J by 7 bases, with 7 bases between. Germline V gene sequence: CDR1 SGHRS, CDR2 YFSETQ. Here the CDR3 reads CASSLVQGEAFF. The CDR3 DNA is TGCGCCAGCAGCTTGGTACAGGGTGAAGCTTTCTTT.

The CDR3: CASSPPIGGKQFF. The CDR3, as DNA: TGTGCCAGCTCACCCCCGATTGGCGGGAAGCAGTTCTTC. The chain links TRBV18 to TRBJ2-1; maybe TRBD2 (6 bases). Trimming cost V 3 bases and J 11 bases, with 14 bases left between them. This CDR3 spans 13 amino acids. The germline V gene has CDR1 KGHSH and CDR2 LQKENI.

Only one count was recorded for this clone. The rearrangement uses TRBV4-3 and TRBJ1-1; 11 bases match TRBD1. This CDR3 has 14 amino acids. CDR1 is LGHNA, CDR2 YSLEER, per germline. The ends lost 3 bases at V and 10 bases at J; junction bases unmatched: 7. CDR3 bases: TGCGCCAGCAGCCACAGGGACAGGGGGAGTGGAGCTTTCTTT. Protein product: CASSHRDRGSGAFF.

This chain connects TRBV2 to TRBJ2-1, with 8 bases that match TRBD1. The trim removed 7 bases at V and 6 bases at J, leaving 11 bases unmatched. Germline values: CDR1 SNHLY, CDR2 FYNNEI. The CDR3 is 15 residues long. CDR3 coding DNA: TGTGCCAGCACCCTTGGCAGGGGGCCGGGCAATGAGCAGTTCTTC. This codes for CASTLGRGPGNEQFF.

V gene TRBV6-5 combines with J gene TRBJ2-3, with 7 positions matching TRBD2. The length of the CDR3 is 15 residues. Germline V gives CDR1 MNHEY, CDR2 SVGAGI. The V segment lost 5 bases and the J segment 2 bases; nucleotides outside the gene matches: 7. CDR3 residues: CASSPRRETTDTQYF. The CDR3 region has the DNA TGTGCCAGCAGTCCCCGGCGGGAGACCACAGATACGCAGTATTTT.

The rearrangement uses TRBV7-2 and TRBJ1-6; TRBD1 aligns across 7 bases. Germline-derived CDR1 and CDR2 are SGHTA and FQGNSA. The CDR3 is 15 amino acids. The V and J ends lost 5 bases and 8 bases, in that order; junction bases with no gene match: 9. CDR3 residues: CASSPWTGFYSPLHF. In DNA form, the CDR3 reads TGTGCCAGCAGCCCATGGACAGGCTTCTATTCACCCCTCCACTTT.

This chain links TRBV6-5 with TRBJ1-3; the D is unclear. Germline V gives CDR1 MNHEY, CDR2 SVGAGI. Deletions cut 0 bases from V and 4 bases from J, with 10 bases between. CDR3 length: 15 residues. The CDR3 here is CASSYSNSFGNTIYF. The CDR3 DNA is TGTGCCAGCAGTTACTCGAACAGTTTCGGAAACACCATATATTTT.

The V and J genes are TRBV11-3 and TRBJ2-1; D is unclear. The CDR3 length is 13 residues. Trimming pared 1 base from V and 10 bases from J, leaving 11 bases between. CDR1 is SGHNT and CDR2 is YENEEA in the germline V gene. The CDR3 sequence: CASSLARSREQFF. The CDR3 DNA is TGTGCCAGCAGCTTAGCCCGGTCCCGGGAGCAGTTCTTC.

This chain connects TRBV5-1 to TRBJ1-3; 7 bases line up with TRBD1. J was trimmed by 3 bases and V by 0 bases; bases with no gene match: 3. This CDR3 has 15 amino acids. Per germline, CDR1 SGHRS and CDR2 YFSETQ. The CDR3 protein is CASSLDRGSGNTIYF. The CDR3 bases are TGCGCCAGCAGCTTGGACAGGGGAAGTGGAAACACCATATATTTT.

The chain couples TRBV2 to TRBJ1-2; 9 bases match TRBD1. CDR3 length: 14 amino acids. J gave up 2 bases and V 5 bases, and 3 bases lay outside the gene matches. Germline assignment: CDR1 SNHLY and CDR2 FYNNEI. The CDR3 coding sequence is TGTGCCAGCAGTCGCGGACAGGGGAACTATGGCTACACCTTC. Translation gives CASSRGQGNYGYTF.

The CDR3 nucleotides read TGTGCCAGCAGTTACTCACTAGCGGGACGTGAGCAGTTCTTC. Translating gives CASSYSLAGREQFF. V usage is TRBV6-5 and J usage is TRBJ2-1; 10 bases map to TRBD2. Trimming at V came to 0 bases and at J to 9 bases, leaving 2 bases not matched to a gene. The germline CDR1 and CDR2 sequences are MNHEY and SVGAGI. The CDR3 runs 14 residues.

CDR3 residues: CASSPRGSRADYEQYF. The CDR3, as DNA: TGTGCCAGTAGTCCCCGGGGGAGCCGCGCAGACTACGAGCAGTACTTC. The rearrangement joins TRBV19 to TRBJ2-7, with D possibly TRBD2 on 6 matching bases. The germline gives CDR1 LNHDA, CDR2 SQIVND (reference sequence). The V gene lost 5 bases and the J gene lost 3 bases, with 20 bases spanning the gap. This CDR3 spans 16 amino acids.

The rearrangement links TRBV19 to TRBJ1-5; 9 nucleotides align to TRBD1. V shed 1 base and J 15 bases; nucleotides not matched to a gene: 1. Germline V CDR1 and CDR2: LNHDA, SQIVND (reference sequence). There are 11 residues in the CDR3. The CDR3 nucleotides read TGTGCCAGTAGTATAGGGGACAGGGTGCATTTT. Translation gives CASSIGDRVHF. Full variable domain (missing parts from reference TRBV19 and TRBJ1-5): DGGITQSPKYLFRKEGQNVTLSCEQNLNHDAMYWYRQDPGQGLRLIYYSQIVNDFQKGDIAEGYSVSREKKESFPLTVTSAQKNPTAFYLCASSIGDRVHFGDGTRLSIL.

This CDR3 is CSVGPLGSYGYTF. The CDR3 nucleotides are TGCAGCGTTGGTCCACTAGGGAGCTATGGCTACACCTTC. J is TRBJ1-2 and V is TRBV29-1; the D is unclear. This CDR3 is built from 13 residues. CDR1 and CDR2 from the germline V gene are SQVTM and ANQGSEA. Trimming took off 4 bases at V and 4 bases at J, with 13 bases between the two ends.

The V gene is TRBV7-9, the J gene TRBJ1-4; a possible D gene is TRBD1 (5 bases). V was pared by 3 bases and J by 7 bases, with 15 bases between. From germline, CDR1 is SEHNR and CDR2 FQNEAQ (reference sequence). The CDR3 totals 15 residues. CDR3 nucleotides: TGTGCCAGCAGCTTCTCCGGTGGGGCGGTTGAAAAACTGTTTTTT. The encoded protein is CASSFSGGAVEKLFF.

The CDR3 reads CASSNFRTGYNEQFF. CDR3 bases: TGTGCCAGCAGTAACTTCCGGACTGGTTACAATGAGCAGTTCTTC. This chain links TRBV6-5 with TRBJ2-1; the D gene is possibly TRBD2 (5 bases). The CDR3 runs 15 residues. V lost 5 bases and J lost 4, with 15 bases in between. From germline, CDR1 is MNHEY and CDR2 SVGAGI.

V gene TRBV4-2 combines with J gene TRBJ2-3, with TRBD2 matching 10 bases. CDR3 size: 14 residues. Germline values: CDR1 LGHNA, CDR2 YNFKEQ. The junction had 3 bases not matched to a gene; V was cut back by 1 base and J by 8 bases. CDR3 amino acids: CASSQVVAGGTQYF. The CDR3 DNA is TGTGCCAGCAGCCAAGTGGTAGCGGGGGGTACGCAGTATTTT.

V is TRBV18 and J is TRBJ2-7, with 12 bases identical to TRBD2. The length of the CDR3 is 16 residues. Trimming at V came to 5 bases and at J to 5 bases, leaving 10 bases not matched to a gene. Looked up from germline, CDR1 is KGHSH and CDR2 is LQKENI. CDR3 amino acids: CASSTGGTSGSHEQYF. For the CDR3, the DNA is TGTGCCAGCTCAACGGGGGGGACTAGCGGGTCACACGAGCAGTACTTC.

V usage is TRBV5-6 and J usage is TRBJ1-4, with D perhaps matching TRBD1 (6 bases). CDR3 length equals 14 residues. Per germline, CDR1 SGHDT and CDR2 YYEEEE. V lost 4 bases, J lost 3 bases, and 10 bases lay in between. CDR3 coding DNA: TGTGCCAGCAGCCCGGACAGCCCTAATGAAAAACTGTTTTTT. The encoded protein is CASSPDSPNEKLFF.

V and J are TRBV18 and TRBJ2-3; the D gene is possibly TRBD2 (5 bases). The length of the CDR3 is 12 residues. Germline V gene data show CDR1 as KGHSH and CDR2 as LQKENI. Between the trimmed V and J ends, which lost 2 bases and 5 bases, there was a span of 5 bases. The CDR3 nucleotides are TGTGCCAGCTCACCAGGGAGAGATACGCAGTATTTT. It is translated as CASSPGRDTQYF.